This TCR beta chain was observed in a study of blood T cell repertoires in COVID-19. Study as a whole: COVID-19 samples, acute and convalescent, were from the United States, Italy and Spain. Sources were T cells, B-cell-depleted T cells, or PBMCs; the material itself was cDNA or gDNA.

TCRdb's table, derived via immunoSEQ multiplex PCR, lists solely in-frame clones and lacks some. The sample includes approximately 170,000 clones, about 81% of them seen just once. The ends lost 7 bases at V and 4 bases at J; junction bases unmatched: 8. Germline assignment: CDR1 MDHEN and CDR2 SYDVKM. The CDR3 length is 14 residues. The receptor comes from a human donor in a cohort sampled during active COVID-19. Sample: peripheral blood. The chain links TRBV28 to TRBJ2-3; 7 bases align to TRBD2. The CDR3 DNA reads TGTGCCAGCACCCCCGGGGGAGGGGCAGATACGCAGTATTTT. This translates into CASTPGGGADTQYF.